This TCR beta chain is from a study of T cell repertoires in cytomegalovirus infection. As for the study in general: CMV infection plus the matching HLA type was flagged by public TCR beta signatures.

TCRdb re-derived calls from the reads in MiXCR, one entry per CDR3 protein. The profile shows over 200,000 distinct CDR3 sequences, around 13% of them singletons. Findings and limits, study-wide: HLA-C-restricted TCR beta clonotypes specific for CMV led the ex vivo response. The cumulative frequency of public TCR beta families distinguished individuals who carried CMV together with the relevant HLA.

The CDR3 is 14 residues long. Germline values: CDR1 MNHNY, CDR2 SVGAGI (reference sequence). The V gene lost 1 base and the J gene lost 0 bases, with 3 bases spanning the gap. This clonotype was seen ten or more times. Its antigen remains unidentified. This TCR was sampled from a human donor in good health (CMV status not recorded). Some clones in this sample may be carry-over from other donors' samples. Sequenced sample: PBMCs. The chain joins TRBV6-6 to TRBJ1-4; D unclear. CDR3 sequence (DNA): TGTGCCAGCAGTTACTACTCAACTAATGAAAAACTGTTTTTT. It specifies CASSYYSTNEKLFF.